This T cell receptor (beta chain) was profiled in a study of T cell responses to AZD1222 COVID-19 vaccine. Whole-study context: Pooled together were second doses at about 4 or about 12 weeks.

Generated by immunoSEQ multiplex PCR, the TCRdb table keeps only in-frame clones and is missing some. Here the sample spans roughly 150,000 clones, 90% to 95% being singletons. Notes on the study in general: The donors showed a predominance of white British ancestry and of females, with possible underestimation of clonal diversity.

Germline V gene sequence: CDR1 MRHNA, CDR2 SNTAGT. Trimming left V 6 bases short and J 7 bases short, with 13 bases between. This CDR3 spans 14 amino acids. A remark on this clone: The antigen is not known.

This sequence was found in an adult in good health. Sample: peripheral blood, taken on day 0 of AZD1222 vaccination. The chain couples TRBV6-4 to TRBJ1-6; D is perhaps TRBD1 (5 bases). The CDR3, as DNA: TGTGCCAGCAGCGCAACCCCAGGGAATTCACCCCTCCACTTT. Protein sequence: CASSATPGNSPLHF.